This T cell receptor beta chain was captured in a study of T-cell memory formation after mild COVID-19. General observations from the study: Balance between CD4 and CD8 was seen in clones contracting day 15 to 85, and a CD4+ lean was seen in later expanders.

5'RACE primed at constant segments yielded TCR alpha and TCR beta cDNA libraries bearing sample barcodes and UMIs. TCRdb recomputed calls from the 5' RACE reads with MiXCR, one row per CDR3 protein. The data show over 350,000 distinct CDR3 sequences, 24% seen once. Points on this clonotype: Its antigen is currently unknown.

CDR1 and CDR2 (germline): SGHTA, FQGNSA. Trimming took off 3 bases at V and 6 bases at J, with 14 bases between the two ends. CDR3 length equals 15 residues. The sequence was obtained from an adult woman who had mild COVID-19 (a few samples of this study predate the infection). Cell type and time point are not known. The specimen sequenced was PBMCs or a T cell subset sorted from them (not recorded which). The chain is built from TRBV7-2 and TRBJ2-2; D is undetermined. This CDR3 is CASSFVVQLAGELFF. The DNA of the CDR3 is TGTGCCAGCAGCTTCGTGGTCCAGCTTGCCGGGGAGCTGTTTTTT.